Listed below are T cell receptor beta chains from one sample, sequenced in a study of T cell responses to AZD1222 COVID-19 vaccine. Libraries were prepared by immunoSEQ multiplex PCR; TCRdb keeps only in-frame clonotypes and omits some of them. The sample has approximately 84,000 clones, roughly four fifths seen once; the top ten hold approximately 1.3%. The sequences come from peripheral blood, collected 28 days after the second AZD1222 dose. The source of these receptors is an adult who received the AZD1222 COVID-19 vaccine. The CDR3 runs from the conserved cysteine through the conserved F or W. D genes are given only for firm matches. A clone size is listed for some rows: how often the clone was seen (once, few, many), or a class if it is expanded.

>-|TRBJ2-7|TRBD2|TRBV6-2/TRBV6-3
CASSNSGVYEQYF
TGTGCCAGCAGCAATAGCGGGGTCTACGAGCAGTACTTC
>-|TRBJ1-1|-|TRBV19
CASTISQQGRAEAFF
TGTGCCAGTACTATCTCGCAGCAGGGGAGAGCTGAAGCTTTCTTT
>-|TRBJ2-1|TRBD1|TRBV13
CASSTRGTGGHNEQFF
TGTGCCAGCAGCACCCGCGGGACAGGGGGCCACAATGAGCAGTTCTTC
>-|TRBJ2-7|-|TRBV7-8
CASSFGVPANSEQYF
TGTGCCAGCAGCTTTGGGGTACCGGCCAACTCCGAGCAGTACTTC
>-|TRBJ1-2|-|TRBV3-1/TRBV3-2
CASSQVRRGGYTF
TGTGCCAGCAGCCAGGTCCGCAGGGGTGGCTACACCTTC
>few|TRBJ2-7|TRBD2|TRBV30
CAWSVTSGRREQYF
TGTGCCTGGAGTGTAACTAGCGGGAGACGGGAGCAGTACTTC
>-|TRBJ2-3|-|TRBV28
CASSFPRASTDTQYF
TGTGCCAGCAGTTTTCCCAGGGCTAGCACAGATACGCAGTATTTT
>-|TRBJ1-2|-|TRBV28
CASTWDTANYGYTF
TGTGCCAGCACCTGGGACACAGCTAACTATGGCTACACCTTC
>-|TRBJ2-6|-|TRBV15
CATSTFGQSGANVLTF
TGTGCCACCAGCACTTTCGGACAGTCTGGGGCCAACGTCCTGACTTTC
>-|TRBJ2-1|TRBD1|TRBV5-5
CASSSPHRGRPPNEQFF
TGTGCCAGCAGCTCCCCTCACAGGGGGCGCCCCCCCAATGAGCAGTTCTTC
>-|TRBJ2-7|-|TRBV29-1
CSVAETSSYEQYF
TGCAGCGTTGCTGAGACCAGCTCCTACGAGCAGTACTTC
>-|TRBJ2-2|TRBD1|TRBV29-1
CSYRQGASTGELFF
TGCAGCTACCGACAGGGGGCGAGCACCGGGGAGCTGTTTTTT
>-|TRBJ2-2|-|TRBV6-6
CASSYETGNTGELFF
TGTGCCAGCAGTTACGAGACAGGGAACACCGGGGAGCTGTTTTTT
>-|TRBJ1-2|TRBD1|TRBV27
CASTPVPGQGNYGYTF
TGTGCCAGCACCCCCGTACCGGGACAGGGGAACTATGGCTACACCTTC
>-|TRBJ1-1|-|TRBV4-2
CASSQARPGSMNTEAFF
TGTGCCAGCAGCCAAGCCCGTCCCGGATCCATGAACACTGAAGCTTTCTTT
>-|TRBJ2-2|-|TRBV19
CASSIGPSTGELFF
TGTGCCAGTAGTATAGGGCCCAGCACCGGGGAGCTGTTTTTT
>-|TRBJ1-1|TRBD1|TRBV10-3
CAISEGQGESEAFF
TGTGCCATCAGTGAGGGACAGGGGGAGAGTGAAGCTTTCTTT
>-|TRBJ2-2|-|TRBV6-5
CASSYRQDNTGELFF
TGTGCCAGCAGTTACCGGCAGGATAACACCGGGGAGCTGTTTTTT
>-|TRBJ2-7|-|TRBV5-1
CASCLSGPGLNEQYF
TGCGCCAGCTGCCTATCGGGCCCCGGGTTGAACGAGCAGTACTTC
>-|TRBJ1-1|-|TRBV27
CASSPSGSRPWTEAFF
TGTGCCAGCAGTCCCTCCGGGTCTCGGCCCTGGACTGAAGCTTTCTTT
>-|TRBJ2-7|-|TRBV28
CASSLGGRIALEQYF
TGTGCCAGCAGTTTAGGGGGGAGAATTGCACTCGAGCAGTACTTC
>-|TRBJ2-7|-|TRBV9
CASSVATDSRSYEQYF
TGTGCCAGCAGCGTAGCTACGGACTCCCGGTCCTACGAGCAGTACTTC
>-|TRBJ2-7|-|TRBV5-1
CASSLPQGGEVVYEQYF
TGCGCCAGCAGCTTGCCGCAAGGGGGGGAAGTAGTCTACGAGCAGTACTTC
>-|TRBJ2-7|TRBD2|TRBV6-5
CASRNSGRASVEQYF
TGTGCCAGCCGAAATAGCGGGAGGGCATCCGTCGAGCAGTACTTC
>-|TRBJ1-1|TRBD1|TRBV10-3
CAISEDRAAEAFF
TGTGCCATCAGTGAAGACAGGGCAGCTGAAGCTTTCTTT
>few|TRBJ1-6|-|TRBV3-1/TRBV3-2
CASSQDTAANSPLHF
TGTGCCAGCAGCCAAGATACAGCTGCTAATTCACCCCTCCACTTT
>-|TRBJ1-1|-|TRBV28
CASSFDMNTEAFF
TGTGCCAGCAGTTTTGATATGAACACTGAAGCTTTCTTT
>-|TRBJ1-2|-|TRBV11-2
CASSSGISNYGYTF
TGTGCCAGCAGCTCGGGCATTTCTAACTATGGCTACACCTTC
>-|TRBJ1-2|-|TRBV19
CASKEDPGDYGYTF
TGTGCCAGTAAGGAGGACCCCGGGGACTATGGCTACACCTTC
>-|TRBJ2-7|TRBD1|TRBV29-1
CSYGGTGIYEQYF
TGCAGCTATGGCGGGACAGGGATCTACGAGCAGTACTTC
>-|TRBJ1-6|-|TRBV30
CALSYPPQTLHF
TGTGCCCTGTCATACCCACCGCAAACCCTCCACTTT
>-|TRBJ1-1|TRBD1|TRBV18
CASSGQGMNTEAFF
TGTGCCAGCTCGGGACAGGGGATGAACACTGAAGCTTTCTTT
>-|TRBJ2-3|-|TRBV27
CASPGGPGGRRDTQYF
TGTGCCAGCCCGGGAGGACCAGGGGGCAGAAGAGATACGCAGTATTTT
>-|TRBJ1-3|-|TRBV3-1/TRBV3-2
CARWDGSRIPSGNTIYF
TGTGCCCGATGGGATGGCAGCCGAATACCCTCTGGAAACACCATATATTTT
>-|TRBJ1-6|-|TRBV6-2/TRBV6-3
CASSLVREGSPLHF
TGTGCCAGCAGTTTGGTCCGAGAGGGGTCACCCCTCCACTTT
>-|TRBJ1-1|-|TRBV28
CASSLFLPGVDAFF
TGTGCCAGCAGTTTATTTCTACCAGGGGTCGACGCTTTCTTT
>-|TRBJ2-5|-|TRBV4-1
CASSLLPWGAETQYF
TGCGCCAGCAGCCTGCTCCCCTGGGGGGCAGAGACCCAGTACTTC
>-|TRBJ2-4|-|TRBV28
CASSSAGVAKNIQYF
TGTGCCAGCAGTTCCGCAGGGGTAGCCAAAAACATTCAGTACTTC
>-|TRBJ2-1|TRBD1|TRBV2
CASNPGGAGNEQFF
TGTGCCAGCAATCCAGGGGGCGCGGGCAATGAGCAGTTCTTC
>-|TRBJ1-4|TRBD1|TRBV7-7
CASSFQEGQNEKLFF
TGTGCCAGCAGCTTTCAGGAGGGACAGAATGAAAAACTGTTTTTT
>-|TRBJ1-4|TRBD1|TRBV18
CASSPMGQGATNEKLFF
TGTGCCAGCTCACCTATGGGACAGGGTGCAACTAATGAAAAACTGTTTTTT
>-|TRBJ1-2|TRBD1|TRBV19
CASSIGTGGIYGYTF
TGTGCCAGTAGTATCGGGACAGGGGGCATCTATGGCTACACCTTC
>-|TRBJ1-2|TRBD1|TRBV12-3/TRBV12-4
CASTNRGGYGYTF
TGTGCCAGCACCAACAGGGGTGGATATGGCTACACCTTC
>-|TRBJ1-2|-|TRBV3-1/TRBV3-2
CASSQSQVQGYTF
TGTGCCAGCAGCCAAAGCCAGGTCCAGGGCTACACCTTC
>-|TRBJ1-6|TRBD1|TRBV6-5
CASSPGTGGGSPLHF
TGTGCCAGCAGCCCAGGGACAGGGGGCGGTTCACCCCTCCACTTT
>-|TRBJ2-1|-|TRBV7-2
CASSLVAVPWNEQFF
TGTGCCAGCAGCTTAGTAGCGGTTCCGTGGAATGAGCAGTTCTTC
>-|TRBJ2-2|TRBD2|TRBV19
CASSIGGTTNTGELFF
TGTGCCAGTAGTATAGGTGGGACTACGAACACCGGGGAGCTGTTTTTT
>-|TRBJ2-7|TRBD2|TRBV30
CAWSGTSGSQFYEQYF
TGTGCCTGGAGCGGGACTAGCGGGAGTCAGTTCTACGAGCAGTACTTC
>-|TRBJ1-4|TRBD1|TRBV28
CASSSQGALNEKLFF
TGTGCCAGCAGTTCCCAGGGGGCCCTTAATGAAAAACTGTTTTTT
>-|TRBJ2-3|TRBD2|TRBV11-2
CASSPSGTSASDTQYF
TGTGCCAGCAGCCCTAGCGGGACTAGCGCTTCAGATACGCAGTATTTT
>-|TRBJ2-1|-|TRBV27
CASSLWVADYNEQFF
TGTGCCAGCAGTTTGTGGGTAGCGGACTACAATGAGCAGTTCTTC
>-|TRBJ2-3|TRBD1|TRBV7-9
CASRPGQAGDTQYF
TGTGCCAGCCGACCAGGACAGGCCGGAGATACGCAGTATTTT